The next 2 T cell receptor beta chains were all read from a single sample in a study of cytomegalovirus exposure and HLA in healthy donors. PCR amplification relied on 60 Vbeta primers (plus 13 Jbeta primers). The repertoire was sequenced with immunoSEQ multiplex PCR; TCRdb's copy has only in-frame clones and lacks some. This table holds 200,000 or so clones, 82% found once. Sequencing was carried out using PBMCs. The receptor source for this set is a woman aged 50 to 65 in good health and CMV-seropositive.

This chain connects TRBV6-1 to TRBJ2-1, with 10 bases fitting TRBD2. Germline V CDR1 and CDR2: MNHNS, SASEGT. This CDR3 is 14 amino acids long. The trim removed 8 bases at V and 3 bases at J, leaving 4 bases unmatched. CDR3 residues: CASSPSGGYNEQFF. CDR3 DNA: TGTGCCAGCTCCCCTAGCGGGGGCTACAATGAGCAGTTCTTC.

CDR3 in DNA: TGTGCCAGCAGCTTAAAGGGGTCAGCTGCGAGCTCCTACAATGAGCAGTTCTTC. Translation: CASSLKGSAASSYNEQFF. This chain links TRBV11-2 with TRBJ2-1; D is perhaps TRBD1 (5 bases). This CDR3 comprises 18 residues. V dropped 2 bases and J dropped 0 bases, with 17 bases sitting between them. Germline lookup yields CDR1 SGHAT and CDR2 FQNNGV.